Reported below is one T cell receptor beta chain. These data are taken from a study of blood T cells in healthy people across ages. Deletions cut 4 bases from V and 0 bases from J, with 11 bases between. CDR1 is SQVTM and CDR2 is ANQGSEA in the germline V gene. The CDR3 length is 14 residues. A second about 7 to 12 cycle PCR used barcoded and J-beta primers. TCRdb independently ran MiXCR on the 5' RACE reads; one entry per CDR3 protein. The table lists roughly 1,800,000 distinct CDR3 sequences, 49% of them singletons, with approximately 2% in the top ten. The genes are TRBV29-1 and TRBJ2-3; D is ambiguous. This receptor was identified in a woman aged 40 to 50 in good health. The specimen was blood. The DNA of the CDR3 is TGCAGCGTTGGTAGGGCGTTTAGCACAGATACGCAGTATTTT. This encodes CSVGRAFSTDTQYF.